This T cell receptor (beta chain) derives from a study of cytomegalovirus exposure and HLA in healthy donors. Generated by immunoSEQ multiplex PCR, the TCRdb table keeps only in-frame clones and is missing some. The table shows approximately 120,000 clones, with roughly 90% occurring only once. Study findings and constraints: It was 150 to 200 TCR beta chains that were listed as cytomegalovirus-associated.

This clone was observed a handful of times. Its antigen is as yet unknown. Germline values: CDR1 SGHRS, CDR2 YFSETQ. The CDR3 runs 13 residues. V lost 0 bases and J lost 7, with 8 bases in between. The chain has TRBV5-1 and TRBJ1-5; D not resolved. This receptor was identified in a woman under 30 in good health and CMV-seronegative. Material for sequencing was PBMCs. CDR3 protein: CASSLGQEQPQHF. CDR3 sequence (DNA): TGCGCCAGCAGCTTGGGCCAGGAACAGCCCCAGCATTTT.